This T cell receptor (beta chain) was documented in a study of blood T cell repertoires in COVID-19. Across the study: The samples span acute and convalescent COVID-19 from the United States, Italy and Spain. In each case, the material was cDNA or gDNA derived from T cells, B-cell-depleted T cells, or PBMCs.

Authors' processing steps: Cell counts per sample came from amplifying reference gene primers. Sequenced by immunoSEQ multiplex PCR; TCRdb stores in-frame clones only, minus some. V, J and clone size derive from that table, while D and trimming were established from the DNA sequence. The sample carries around 50,000 clones, roughly 78% recorded once. This CDR3 spans 15 amino acids. The V and J ends lost 8 bases and 0 bases, in that order; junction bases with no gene match: 8. Germline lookup yields CDR1 LNHDA and CDR2 SQIVND (reference sequence). V and J are TRBV19 and TRBJ1-1; TRBD1 aligns across 8 bases. The clonotype originates from a woman older than 75 with acute or convalescent COVID-19. The source material was peripheral blood. CDR3 nucleotides: TGTGCCAGTGAGGTTACAGGGGGAATGAACACTGAAGCTTTCTTT. It encodes CASEVTGGMNTEAFF.